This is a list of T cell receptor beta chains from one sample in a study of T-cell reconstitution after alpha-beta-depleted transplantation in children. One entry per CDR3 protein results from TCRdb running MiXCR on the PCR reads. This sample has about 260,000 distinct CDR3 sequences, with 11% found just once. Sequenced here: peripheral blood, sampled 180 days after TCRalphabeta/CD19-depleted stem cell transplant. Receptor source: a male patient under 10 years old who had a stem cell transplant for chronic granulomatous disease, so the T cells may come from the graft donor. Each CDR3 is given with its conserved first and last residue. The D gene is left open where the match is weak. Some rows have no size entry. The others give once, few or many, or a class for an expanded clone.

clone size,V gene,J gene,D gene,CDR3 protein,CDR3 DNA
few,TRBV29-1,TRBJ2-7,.,CSVVEGVDYEQYF,TGCAGCGTTGTAGAGGGGGTGGACTACGAGCAGTACTTC
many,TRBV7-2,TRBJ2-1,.,CASSSERSSYNEQFF,TGTGCCAGCAGCTCGGAACGAAGCTCCTACAATGAGCAGTTCTTC
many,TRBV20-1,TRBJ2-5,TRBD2,CSARDGFLAGETQYF,TGCAGTGCTAGAGATGGATTCCTAGCGGGAGAGACCCAGTACTTC
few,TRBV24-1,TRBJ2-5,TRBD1,CATSDGTGKKETQYF,TGTGCCACCAGTGACGGGACAGGGAAAAAAGAGACCCAGTACTTC
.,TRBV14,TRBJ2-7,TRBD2,CASSHNKRETKQYF,TGTGCCAGCAGCCATAATAAGCGGGAGACCAAGCAGTACTTC
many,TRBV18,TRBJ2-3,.,CASSPPLPRGTDTQYF,TGTGCCAGCTCACCGCCACTACCACGGGGTACAGATACGCAGTATTTT
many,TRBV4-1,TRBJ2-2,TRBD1,CASSQDSGGANTGELFF,TGCGCCAGCAGCCAAGATTCAGGGGGAGCGAACACCGGGGAGCTGTTTTTT
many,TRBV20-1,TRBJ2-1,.,CSARDRVNYNEQFF,TGCAGTGCTAGAGACAGGGTGAACTACAATGAGCAGTTCTTC
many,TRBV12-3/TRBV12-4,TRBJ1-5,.,CASSFGGAGLNQPQHF,TGTGCCAGCAGTTTTGGGGGGGCGGGCCTCAATCAGCCCCAGCATTTT
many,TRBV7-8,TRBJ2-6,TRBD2,CASSLFRTSSGANVLTF,TGTGCCAGCAGCTTATTTAGGACTAGCTCTGGGGCCAACGTCCTGACTTTC
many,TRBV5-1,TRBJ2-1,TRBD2,CASSLVAGPGWSEQFF,TGCGCCAGCAGCTTGGTAGCGGGACCGGGGTGGAGTGAGCAGTTCTTC
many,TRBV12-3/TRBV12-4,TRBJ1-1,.,CASSLVRVTEAFF,TGTGCCAGCAGTTTAGTTCGCGTCACTGAAGCTTTCTTT
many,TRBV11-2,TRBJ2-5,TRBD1,CASTRTGRGNRGAGETQYF,TGTGCCAGCACCCGGACAGGGAGAGGAAATAGGGGGGCGGGGGAGACCCAGTACTTC
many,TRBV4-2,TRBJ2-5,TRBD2,CASSSTSGTFQETQYF,TGTGCCAGCAGCTCCACTAGCGGAACGTTCCAAGAGACCCAGTACTTC
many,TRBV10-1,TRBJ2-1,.,CASSAGRLPSYNEQFF,TGCGCCAGCAGCGCCGGACGACTGCCCTCCTACAATGAGCAGTTCTTC
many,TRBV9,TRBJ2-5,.,CASSVESWGSLETQYF,TGTGCCAGCAGCGTAGAAAGTTGGGGATCTTTAGAGACCCAGTACTTC
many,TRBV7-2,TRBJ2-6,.,CASSLGGKANVLTF,TGTGCCAGCAGCTTGGGTGGAAAGGCCAACGTCCTGACTTTC
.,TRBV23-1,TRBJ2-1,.,CASSYKWDNEQFF,TGCGCCAGCTCGTATAAATGGGACAATGAGCAGTTCTTC